This TCR beta chain was retrieved from a study of cytomegalovirus exposure and HLA in healthy donors (dated by TCRdb to 2016 to 2017). Looking at the study overall: An earlier analysis of 587 of the donors reported over 250 Gb of sequence data and roughly 120 million unique TCR beta sequences obtained from about 179 million T cells. An early release covering roughly 600 HLA-typed donors comprised around 300 gigabases of sequencing data and around 80 million unique TCR sequences. The genetic ancestry cluster associated with self-reported Caucasian donors included about 84% of the approximately 410 genotyped donors. The aim of the study was to test whether cataloging public T cell receptors could identify signatures of past pathogen exposure. The study used immunosequencing to profile the T cell repertoires of several hundred subjects and linked those repertoires to cytomegalovirus serostatus. Along with the roughly 700-subject first cohort, a separate validation cohort of about 110 different subjects was used. The study combined high-throughput TCR immunosequencing, statistical association of individual TCRs with disease status, and machine learning to predict cytomegalovirus infection status. A later analysis re-analyzed previously published TCR beta repertoires from several hundred donors and added high-resolution HLA genotyping to study TCR occurrence patterns. Rather than using new phenotypic data, the later analysis identified candidate immune exposures from TCR beta sequences and from how often those sequences occurred across donors. An earlier analysis of around 580 of the donors used high-throughput TCR beta sequencing to judge whether each TCR beta V gene segment behaved as functional or pseudogenic. Donor age, sex, ethnicity and CMV serostatus were collected together with the repertoire data. In a later genetic analysis, genome-wide SNP genotypes for about 55% of the 666 donors were used, and that subset was treated as a discovery cohort. Every repertoire in the discovery cohort had been generated on one and the same sequencing platform. HLA typing included class I and class II loci at four-digit resolution. The number of donors typed differed by locus, with roughly 620-630 for A, B, C, DRB1 and DQB1, roughly 520 for DQA1, 600 to 610 for DPA1, and under 490 for DPB1. A handful of DR-DQ haplotypes were treated as single units for association and clustering because of strong linkage in the cohort. On average, roughly 250,000 unique TCR beta nucleotide sequences were sequenced per donor among some 420 genotyped donors of the cohort, with around 19% of those sequences being non-productive. General findings and caveats noted by the study authors: Compared with the roughly 670-donor mean, donors in an Asian-associated ancestry cluster had fewer N-insertions in productive TCRs, according to a later genetic analysis. In an earlier analysis of fewer than 750 of the donors, most TCR beta V segments were observed in productive rearrangements about 90% or about 30% of the time, broadly matching IMGT annotations. Correlated functional status among segregating V segments might be attributable to linkage disequilibrium, but an unknown experimental factor could not be ruled out. In a later analysis, most CMV-associated TCR beta chains were found to appear HLA-restricted, with HLA associations seemingly driven largely by CMV exposure. In a later analysis, the rate of TCR association differed among HLA loci, with DRB1 alleles having the most associated TCRs and HLA-C alleles having the fewest. Because some donors lacked HLA typing at each locus, the association tests relied only on the typed subset. At a false discovery rate of 0.05, a later analysis linked 16,951 TCR beta sequences to specific HLA alleles. Over 15 rarely observed V segments, including chromosome 9 orphons, were excluded from the earlier analysis of a few hundred of the donors because counts were too low. Most TCR sequences were seen in very few donors, while some public TCRs were found in many individuals. The presence/absence analyses assumed that sequencing depth was roughly uniform across donors, and that assumption may not be true. Compared with equally common non-associated chains, HLA-associated TCR beta chains in a later analysis were more clonally expanded and had lower generation probabilities. V-gene and J-gene trimming of TCR beta chains was associated with a missense DCLRE1C variant in a later genetic analysis, and the association was replicated in an independent cohort. In vitro tests confirmed that a few of the cytomegalovirus-associated TCR beta chains recognize cytomegalovirus antigens. A further reported finding was that TCR beta sequences accurately predicted the HLA-A and HLA-B alleles for most subjects in the first cohort. In this cohort, only TCR beta chains were sequenced, and detectable features were limited by the absence of alpha or paired-chain data. According to the authors, the approach could potentially be generalized to other disease states and immunological phenotypes. The only immune exposure information available for the cohort was CMV serostatus. The classifier was reported to diagnose cytomegalovirus status with high specificity and sensitivity in both the original and validation cohorts. The study listed 150 to 200 TCR beta chains as associated with cytomegalovirus. Several of the top co-occurrence clusters appeared to be linked to parvovirus B19, influenza, CMV and Epstein-Barr virus, according to a later analysis. The sequencing pipeline was judged likely to have produced a cluster of highly shared sequence variants as a technical artifact. When HLA alleles, especially DR and DQ, strongly co-occurred, TCR associations were difficult to assign to individual alleles.

The cohort consisted of more than 650 healthy bone marrow donors. At the time of sampling, every cohort member was nominally healthy, though immune exposures that went unrecorded were likely present. The donor tested CMV seronegative and was one of the 352 seronegative cohort members. Every donor gave a peripheral blood sample, and the peripheral blood mononuclear cells from that sample were used for TCR beta sequencing. Genomic DNA was extracted from the blood cell samples with the Qiagen DNeasy Blood Extraction Kit. The protocol used for the library was the immunoSEQ multiplex PCR assay. A mixture of 60 forward primers for TCR Vbeta segments and 13 reverse primers for TCR Jbeta segments was used in the multiplex PCR. A multiplex PCR assay on genomic DNA amplified the CDR3 region of rearranged TCR beta genes. Amplified TCR beta libraries were sequenced as 87-base-pair reads on the Illumina HiSeq System. In the authors' own workflow: Across the 700 or so repertoires, a later analysis counted around 80 million unique TCR beta chains, 9 million to 14 million of which were shared by at least two donors. A nearest-neighbor algorithm error-corrected the raw reads and collapsed the reads into unique sequences, merging closely related sequences to remove PCR and sequencing errors. V, D and J gene segments were assigned by aligning CDR3 sequences to IMGT reference sequences. For a sequence to be retained, a match of at least six nucleotides to both a V gene segment and a J gene segment was required. A rearrangement counted as productive if the CDR3 had no stop codons and remained in frame with V and J, and every other rearrangement counted as non-productive. CDR3 was defined according to IMGT convention as the region running from the second conserved V-encoded cysteine to the conserved J-encoded phenylalanine. The earlier analysis of about 530 of the donors excluded any sequence lacking an unambiguous match to a single V gene segment. In an earlier analysis of approximately 590 of the donors, V segments were called functional above 56.7% productive rearrangements and were called segregating when the between-donor standard deviation exceeded 5%. To diagnose cytomegalovirus status from the catalog of TCR beta chain sequences, a statistical classification framework was built. In a later analysis, TCR nucleotide sequences were compared against IMGT/GENE-DB human TR gene sequences so that V and J genes could be assigned. In a later analysis, CDR3 sequences and most-parsimonious VDJ recombination scenarios were assigned using the TCRdist pipeline. In a later analysis, each TCR beta chain was defined by its CDR3 amino acid sequence together with its V-gene family, and reads without a unique V-gene family were excluded. In a later analysis, 450 to 600 highly shared, low-generation-probability nucleotide sequences were removed to address suspected cross-contamination and a sequencing artifact. A later analysis calculated a clonal expansion index for each public chain from normalized within-repertoire ranks of inferred template counts. In a later analysis, generation probabilities were computed using a VDJ recombination model fitted to out-of-frame rearrangements, and the results were checked against IGoR. A later analysis scored TCR-TCR, TCR-HLA and TCR-CMV co-occurrence with hypergeometric tests, applying a repertoire-size bias correction to TCR pairs. In a later analysis, false discovery rates were estimated by permuting HLA or CMV assignments 20 times. In a later analysis, co-occurring TCRs were grouped with DBSCAN, and TCRdist sequence similarity was added when clustering was performed within HLA-allele-positive subsets. Repertoires with fewer than 30,000 or more than 120,000 public chains, plus five repertoires with anomalous nucleotide sharing, were excluded from co-occurrence clustering. This is the immuneACCESS table as TCRdb keeps it, with only in-frame sequences that have V and J called. A part of the clones is gone; compared with another copy, unresolved V genes explain less than half, and the rest is unexplained. V and J calls and clone size are given by that table; D and trimming were obtained from the DNA. The sample profile shows some 200,000 clones; 60% to 85% of them were found once. The ten largest clones take up approximately 3.4% of the sample.

Worth noting for this clone: Its antigen has not been determined. Nothing much larger sits one base from this clone, and base qualities are not available.

Input material: PBMCs. This TCR was recovered from a female donor in good health and CMV-seronegative.

The sequence in DNA is TGTGCCAGCAGTGCGTTCGGGGGACGGTTGAATTCACCCCTCCACTTT. Its product reads: CASSAFGGRLNSPLHF. The chain is encoded by TRBV2 joined to TRBJ1-6, with a tentative D gene TRBD1 over 5 matching bases. CDR3 length: 16 amino acids, cysteine to phenylalanine. Of the read, only the CDR3 DNA is kept; its 48 bases are in frame from base 1. The germline V gene yields SNHLY for CDR1 and FYNNEI for CDR2. The V end loses 4 bases and the J end loses 7 bases, and a stretch of 17 bases separates them.